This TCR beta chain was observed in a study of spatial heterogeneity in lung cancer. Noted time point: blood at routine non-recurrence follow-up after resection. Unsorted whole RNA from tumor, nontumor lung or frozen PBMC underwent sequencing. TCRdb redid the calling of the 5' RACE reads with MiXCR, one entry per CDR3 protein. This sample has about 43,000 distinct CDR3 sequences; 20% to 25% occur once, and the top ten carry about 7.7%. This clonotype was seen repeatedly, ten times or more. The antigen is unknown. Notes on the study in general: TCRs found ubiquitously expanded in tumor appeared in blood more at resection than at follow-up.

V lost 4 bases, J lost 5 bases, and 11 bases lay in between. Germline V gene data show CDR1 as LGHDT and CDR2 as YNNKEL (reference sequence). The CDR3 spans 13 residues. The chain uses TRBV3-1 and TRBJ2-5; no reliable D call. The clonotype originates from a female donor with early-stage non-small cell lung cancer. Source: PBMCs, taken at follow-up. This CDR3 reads CASSPLRRETQYF. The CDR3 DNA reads TGTGCCAGCAGCCCTTTAAGACGGGAGACCCAGTACTTC.